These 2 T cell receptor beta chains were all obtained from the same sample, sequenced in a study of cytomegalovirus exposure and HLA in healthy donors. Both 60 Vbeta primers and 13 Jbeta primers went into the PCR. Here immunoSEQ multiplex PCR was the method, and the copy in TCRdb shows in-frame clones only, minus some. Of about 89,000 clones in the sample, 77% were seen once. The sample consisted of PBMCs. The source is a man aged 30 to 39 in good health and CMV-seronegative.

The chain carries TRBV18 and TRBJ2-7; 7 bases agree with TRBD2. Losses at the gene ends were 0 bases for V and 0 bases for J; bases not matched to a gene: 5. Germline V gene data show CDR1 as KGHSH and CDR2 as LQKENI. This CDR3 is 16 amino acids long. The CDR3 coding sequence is TGTGCCAGCTCACCACCATCAGCGGGGTACTCCTACGAGCAGTACTTC. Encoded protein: CASSPPSAGYSYEQYF.

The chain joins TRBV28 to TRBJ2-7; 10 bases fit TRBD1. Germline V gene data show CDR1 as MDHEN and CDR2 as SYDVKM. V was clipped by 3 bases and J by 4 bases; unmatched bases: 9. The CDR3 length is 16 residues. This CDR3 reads CASSLSGTGVFYEQYF. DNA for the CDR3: TGTGCCAGCAGTTTGTCCGGGACAGGGGTCTTTTACGAGCAGTACTTC.